These 5 T cell receptor beta chains were sequenced from one sample in a study of control samples from healthy donors and cancer patients. Generated by immunoSEQ multiplex PCR, the TCRdb table keeps only in-frame clones and is missing some. The table has some 28,000 clones, roughly 85% seen once. Sequencing used PBMCs. The receptors were gathered from a man aged 55-75 years with head and neck cancer.

The chain links TRBV9 to TRBJ1-6; D might be TRBD1 (6 bases). Trimming cost V 4 bases and J 8 bases, with 13 bases left between them. Germline V CDR1 and CDR2: SGDLS, YYNGEE. The CDR3 loop spans 14 amino acids. The DNA of the CDR3 is TGTGCCAGCAGCACTACAGGGTTTCATTCACCCCTCCACTTT. This gives the protein CASSTTGFHSPLHF.

This chain links TRBV4-2 with TRBJ2-2; 11 bases agree with TRBD1. This CDR3 contains 16 residues. CDR1 and CDR2 from the germline V gene are LGHNA and YNFKEQ. Trimming at V came to 4 bases and at J to 5 bases, leaving 6 bases not matched to a gene. Here the CDR3 DNA reads TGTGCCAGCAGCCCCGGACAGGGGGCTGGGACCGGGGAGCTGTTTTTT. Translated: CASSPGQGAGTGELFF.

The rearrangement joins TRBV9 to TRBJ2-7, with D perhaps matching TRBD2 (5 bases). Germline V gene sequence: CDR1 SGDLS, CDR2 YYNGEE. This CDR3 is built from 9 residues. The CDR3, as DNA: TGTGCAGCGGCGTTCGAGCAGTACTTC. This translates into CAAAFEQYF.

V is TRBV19 and J is TRBJ1-5; D unclear. Germline CDR1 is LNHDA and CDR2 is SQIVND (reference sequence). The CDR3 is made up of 13 amino acids. V lost 3 bases to trimming and J lost 4 bases, with 7 bases between them. CDR3 protein: CASSIGGNQPQHF. In nucleotides, the CDR3 is TGTGCCAGTAGTATCGGAGGGAATCAGCCCCAGCATTTT.

The chain is built from TRBV6-1 and TRBJ1-3, with D unresolved. This CDR3 comprises 16 residues. Germline-derived CDR1 and CDR2 are MNHNS and SASEGT. The V and J ends lost 4 bases and 2 bases respectively, with 15 bases between them. CDR3 DNA sequence: TGTGCCAGCAGTGGGCTGACACCACTCACTGGAAACACCATATATTTT. Its protein product is CASSGLTPLTGNTIYF.